The 9 T cell receptor beta chains presented below share a single source sample, sequenced in a study of tumor-infiltrating lymphocytes in primary liver carcinoma. The approximately 20-31 mg bulk tissue piece was not sorted before simultaneous RNA and DNA extraction. The researchers produced TCR beta cDNA from approximately 540 ng total RNA with a constant-region primer. Libraries for TCR beta were built through three nested multiplex PCR rounds, which together made up a slightly modified ARM-PCR procedure. A C-beta reverse primer was combined with TRBV1-TRBV30 forward primers in the first two PCR rounds, and each round had ten to eleven cycles. TCRdb ran MiXCR on the multiplex PCR reads and lists one entry per CDR3 protein. Of roughly 200,000 distinct CDR3 sequences listed, around 81% are singletons. Sequencing was done on a sample of tumor tissue from primary liver carcinoma. The source of these receptors is a man aged 40-55 years with primary liver carcinoma and hepatitis B virus infection.

With respect to this clonotype: Its ends do not fully match the called genes, so a read error is possible. This chain uses TRBV30 with TRBJ2-7; 8 bases are shared with TRBD1. CDR3 length: 14 residues. Germline-derived CDR1 and CDR2 are GTSNPN and SVGIG (reference sequence). The CDR3 is CVWSNTETGEEQYF. DNA for the CDR3: TGTGTCTGGAGTAATACCGAGACAGGGGAGGAGCAGTACTTC.

This clonotype was recorded at least ten times. The chain combines TRBV10-3 with TRBJ2-7; TRBD1 might be the D (5 bases). The ends were cut back, 6 bases at V and 5 bases at J, with 14 bases in the middle. Germline V lookup: CDR1 ENHRY, CDR2 SYGVKD. CDR3 length: 13 residues. The CDR3 protein is CAIRGPGINEQYF. The CDR3 bases are TGTGCCATCAGGGGGCCAGGGATCAACGAGCAGTACTTC.

With regard to this clonotype: The junction does not match germline at one end; this may be a read error. V and J are TRBV10-1 and TRBJ2-2; 8 bases line up with TRBD1. The CDR3 sequence is 18 residues long. Germline lookup yields CDR1 WNHNN and CDR2 SYGVQD (reference sequence). The CDR3 DNA is TGCACCAGCAGTGGGTTTCCCAGGGGGCTTTCGAACACCGGGGAGCTGTTTTTT. This sequence encodes CTSSGFPRGLSNTGELFF.

This clonotype was seen ten or more times. The chain employs TRBV5-5 and TRBJ1-3; a weak D match, TRBD1 (5 bases). The CDR3 length is 17 residues. Trimming stripped 4 bases from V and 1 base from J, with 18 bases between. The germline V gene has CDR1 SGHKS and CDR2 YYEKEE (reference sequence). CDR3 coding DNA: TGTGCCAGCAGCGCCGGGACGGATCTCTTTTCTGGAAACACCATATATTTT. Translated: CASSAGTDLFSGNTIYF.

Worth noting for this clonotype: The conserved closing phenylalanine or tryptophan is absent in this CDR3, likely reflecting a read error. The DNA is omitted, as the CDR3 cannot be located on it reliably, and the CDR3 follows TCRdb's listing. The chain employs TRBV11-1 and TRBJ2-2; whether TRBD1, the table's D call, matches the DNA was not checked. Germline loops: CDR1 SGHAT, CDR2 FQDESV (reference sequence). The CDR3 comprises 15 residues, both ends counted. Here the CDR3 reads CASSYTGPFSWEMFS.

The genes are TRBV29-1 and TRBJ2-1; D is undetermined. Trimming took off 6 bases at V and 15 bases at J, with 21 bases between the two ends. Germline V lookup: CDR1 SQVTM, CDR2 ANQGSEA. This CDR3 has 12 amino acids. In DNA form, the CDR3 reads TGCAGCGTGTACCCCCCATCTGCTGAACGGTTCTTC. Translation: CSVYPPSAERFF.

Of note for this clonotype: Compared with germline, one end of the junction differs, possibly owing to a read error. V and J are TRBV12-3 or TRBV12-4 and TRBJ2-5, with a weak D call TRBD1 (5 bases). The CDR3 runs to 13 residues. The CDR3 loop reads CASGLGAGETQYF. The CDR3 DNA reads TGTGCCAGCGGTTTAGGGGCTGGAGAGACCCAGTACTTC.

Concerning this clonotype itself: A read error may explain this, as a much larger clone is one base away. V usage is TRBV30 and J usage is TRBJ2-1, with 7 nucleotides matching TRBD2. Trimming cost V 8 bases and J 4 bases; bases outside gene matches: 11. CDR3 length: 14 amino acids. Looked up from germline, CDR1 is GTSNPN and CDR2 is SVGIG (reference sequence). The CDR3 nucleotides read TGTGCCAGGTCAGTGGGAGGGTTTTACAATGAGCAGTTCTTC. Its protein product is CARSVGGFYNEQFF. Full variable domain (missing parts from reference TRBV30 and TRBJ2-1): SQTIHQWPATLVQPVGSPLSLECTVEGTSNPNLYWYRQAAGRGLQLLFYSVGIGQISSEVPQNLSASRPQDRQFILSSKKLLLSDSGFYLCARSVGGFYNEQFFGPGTRLTVL.

Comments on this clonotype: At one of its ends the junction is not consistent with the germline gene, which may arise from a read error. This chain links TRBV5-5 with TRBJ2-2; a weak D match, TRBD2 (5 bases). Germline loops: CDR1 SGHKS, CDR2 YYEKEE (reference sequence). This CDR3 region has 14 residues. DNA of the CDR3: TGTGCCAGCAACTTGGATCCAGCCACCGGGGAGCTCTTTTTT. It is translated as CASNLDPATGELFF. Drawing the rest from reference TRBV5-5 and TRBJ2-2, the complete variable domain is DAGVTQSPTHLIKTRGQQVTLRCSPISGHKSVSWYQQVLGQGPQFIFQYYEKEERGRGNFPDRFSARQFPNYSSELNVNALLLGDSALYLCASNLDPATGELFFGEGSRLTVL.